The entry that follows covers one T cell receptor beta chain sequence. The sample belongs to a study of blood T cell repertoires in COVID-19. Overall study context: Samples taken during acute and convalescent COVID-19 were collected in the United States, Italy and Spain. PBMCs, B-cell-depleted T cells, or T cells were the source of the cDNA or gDNA that made up the material.

In the original processing: Estimated nucleated cell counts came from reference gene primer amplification. The protocol was immunoSEQ multiplex PCR, while the TCRdb copy is restricted to in-frame clones and leaves out a portion. That table supplies the V and J calls and clone size; D and trimming were determined from the DNA. Here the sample spans 130,000 or so clones, about four fifths being singletons. The V gene's germline CDR1 is MGHDK and CDR2 SYGVNS. The ends lost 8 bases at V and 4 bases at J; junction bases unmatched: 7. This CDR3 spans 14 amino acids. The clonotype was recovered from a human donor in a cohort sampled during active COVID-19. The chain has TRBV25-1 and TRBJ1-5, with 8 bases identical to TRBD1. The sequencing sample was made of peripheral blood. The CDR3 is CASARTGNNQPQHF. Here the CDR3 DNA reads TGTGCCAGCGCCCGGACAGGGAATAATCAGCCCCAGCATTTT.